A selection of T cell receptor beta chains follows, all from one sample in a study of stem cell transplantation in POMP-related autoinflammatory disease. TCRdb keeps only in-frame clones here, not all; method: immunoSEQ multiplex PCR. The table includes roughly 68,000 clones, approximately 91% detected once. The sample in question was CD4+ T cells from PBMCs, obtained after stem cell transplantation. The receptor set was obtained from a human patient with POMP-related autoinflammation and immune dysregulation (PRAID). Part of the T cell pool may stem from the graft donor. Each CDR3 is given with its conserved first and last residue. D genes are given only for firm matches. For some rows the clone size is stated as once, few or many, or as a class when expanded; others skip it.

size	V	J	D	DNA	CDR3
NA	TRBV19	TRBJ2-3	NA	TGTGCCAGTAGTATAGTCAGTGCTAGCACAGATACGCAGTATTTT	CASSIVSASTDTQYF
NA	TRBV10-1	TRBJ2-7	TRBD1	TGCGCCAGCAGTCGGACAGGGGAGGAGCAGTACTTC	CASSRTGEEQYF
NA	TRBV21-1	TRBJ2-7	NA	TGTGCCAGCAGCAAAGTGGTCTACGAGCAGTACTTC	CASSKVVYEQYF
NA	TRBV6-5	TRBJ1-2	TRBD1	TGTGCCAGCAGACCCGGGACAGGAATTAACTATGGCTACACCTTC	CASRPGTGINYGYTF
NA	TRBV6-5	TRBJ2-1	TRBD2	TGTGCCAGCAGTCGGGGACTAGCGGGGGGCAATGAGCAGTTCTTC	CASSRGLAGGNEQFF
once	TRBV5-1	TRBJ2-1	NA	TGCGCCAGCAGCTTGGCCGGGGTAGATGAGCAGTTCTTC	CASSLAGVDEQFF
NA	TRBV7-6	TRBJ1-2	TRBD1	TGTGCCAGCAGCTTTCTCGGAGAGGGGGCGGGTGGCTACACCTTC	CASSFLGEGAGGYTF
NA	TRBV9	TRBJ2-3	TRBD2	TGTGCCAGCAGCGCCCACGGGGGGGCCGGCACAGATACGCAGTATTTT	CASSAHGGAGTDTQYF
few	TRBV19	TRBJ1-6	NA	TGTGCCAGTAATGGAGGGATCTATAATTCACCCCTCCACTTT	CASNGGIYNSPLHF
NA	TRBV9	TRBJ2-6	NA	TGTGCCAGCAGCCACAAGCTAGGGGTCGGGGCCAACGTCCTGACTTTC	CASSHKLGVGANVLTF
NA	TRBV3-1/TRBV3-2	TRBJ2-3	NA	TGTGCCAGCAGCCAAGGCGGAAGCACAGATACGCAGTATTTT	CASSQGGSTDTQYF
NA	TRBV9	TRBJ2-3	NA	TGTGCCAGCAGCGTAGCCCCAGGGGATTCCGATACGCAGTATTTT	CASSVAPGDSDTQYF
NA	TRBV2	TRBJ2-4	NA	TGTGCCAGCAGTTCGAGTCAAAACATTCAGTACTTC	CASSSSQNIQYF
NA	TRBV28	TRBJ1-2	NA	TGTGCCAGCAGGCGCATCTATGGCTACACCTTC	CASRRIYGYTF
NA	TRBV5-1	TRBJ1-1	TRBD1	TGCGCCAGCAGCTTGGGAACGACAGGGGTAGCTTTCTTT	CASSLGTTGVAFF
NA	TRBV24-1	TRBJ2-7	TRBD1	TGTGCCACCAGTGTTTTACAGGGGGCCACCTACGAGCAGTACTTC	CATSVLQGATYEQYF
NA	TRBV5-1	TRBJ1-2	NA	TGCGCCAGCAGCCCGACGGGAGTTGAGGGCTACACCTTC	CASSPTGVEGYTF
NA	TRBV28	TRBJ2-1	TRBD2	TGTGCCAGCAGTTTATTGGTAGCGGGTAACAATGAGCAGTTCTTC	CASSLLVAGNNEQFF
NA	TRBV5-4	TRBJ1-2	NA	TGTGCCAGCAGCTTCCCGCTGGGGAACTATGGCTACACCTTC	CASSFPLGNYGYTF
NA	TRBV30	TRBJ2-1	NA	TGTGCCTGGAGCCCTCGAACCGAGCAGTTCTTC	CAWSPRTEQFF
NA	TRBV6-1	TRBJ1-5	TRBD1	TGTGCCAGCAGTGAAATTTTTAGGGACAGGGCAAATCAGCCCCAGCATTTT	CASSEIFRDRANQPQHF
NA	TRBV2	TRBJ1-5	NA	TGTGCCAGCAGTTCCCCCCCTCGTGGACAGCCCCAGCATTTT	CASSSPPRGQPQHF
NA	TRBV7-9	TRBJ2-2	TRBD2	TGTGCCAGCAGCTCCTGGGGGGGTCGATTGCGGAACACCGGGGAGCTGTTTTTT	CASSSWGGRLRNTGELFF
NA	TRBV28	TRBJ2-2	TRBD1	TGTGCCAGTAGGGACAGCCACACCGGGGAGCTGTTTTTT	CASRDSHTGELFF
NA	TRBV6-5	TRBJ1-1	NA	TGTGCCAGCAGGCCCACCGCAGCAGGGCGCACTGAAGCTTTCTTT	CASRPTAAGRTEAFF
NA	TRBV30	TRBJ2-3	TRBD2	TGTGCCTGGACTAGCGGGAGGAGCACAGATACGCAGTATTTT	CAWTSGRSTDTQYF